This T cell receptor (beta chain) was obtained from a study of blood T cell repertoires in COVID-19 (dated by TCRdb to between 2020 and 2021). General notes on the study: The collaborator samples originated in the United States, Italy and Spain and spanned the acute and convalescent phases of COVID-19. Samples were obtained from the ongoing ImmuneRACE study (first 160 participants) and from 1,254 subjects provided by 6 global collaborators. Deeply sampled blood TCRbeta repertoires from subjects exposed to, actively infected with, or recovered from COVID-19 were included in the dataset. Where available, HLA class I and class II types were obtained from metadata supplied by the sample provider rather than from assay-based typing. The sample metadata nearly always contained a de-identified subject ID, COVID-19 status, age in years and sex. The material from the prospective study consisted of cDNA or gDNA derived from T cells, B-cell-depleted T cells, or PBMCs. The repertoires were released in a freely available public database intended as a resource for research on the immune response to SARS-CoV-2.

As to this clone: What this receptor recognizes is not known. The record has no base qualities; no much larger clone is one base away.

Participants in the prospective study were aged roughly 18 to 100 years, lived in 24 United States geographic areas, and enrolled through a virtual design. To assign participants to cohorts, the prospective study relied on clinical history that participants themselves reported in a screening survey and a study questionnaire. ImmuneRACE Cohort 3 recovered participants were defined by two consecutive negative NP/OP PCR tests, healthcare professional clearance, or symptom resolution. In the prospective study, whole blood, serum and a nasopharyngeal or oropharyngeal swab were collected from each participant by mobile phlebotomists. Over a roughly 2-month period, participants in the prospective study had the option of providing additional blood draws and questionnaires. Before DNA extraction, prospective study blood samples were shipped either frozen or at room temperature. Beyond this particular receptor, the publication reports: Clinical and demographic metadata were provided uncurated, with the amount varying by source and participant.

TCRbeta CDR3 regions were amplified from genomic DNA by means of the immunoSEQ Assay, a bias-controlled multiplex PCR. The authors' analysis ran thus. The number of nucleated cells in each sample was estimated from the amplification of reference gene primers within the assay. Sequence reads were collapsed and filtered to measure the absolute abundance of every unique TCRbeta CDR3 rearrangement. For each sample, productive Simpson clonality was calculated as the square root of Simpson's diversity index over productive rearrangements. TCRdb re-hosts the immuneACCESS table, in-frame sequences only. Its copies lack some clones; in the studies checked, an unresolved V gene accounts for under half of them, and the cause for the rest is not known. That table furnishes V, J and clone size, whereas the DNA furnished D and trimming. This sample comprises about 140,000 clones, 75% to 90% of them detected only once. Jointly, the top ten make up about 10% of the sample.

This clonotype originated in a man aged 60 to 69 who had recovered from COVID-19. Sequenced material: PBMCs or T cells enriched from blood (not recorded which).

In nucleotide form, the sequence is TGTGCCAGCAGTGGGGATAGGACTAGCGTGAGCAATGAGCAGTTCTTC. Its amino acids are CASSGDRTSVSNEQFF. In this chain, TRBV6-1 is recombined with TRBJ2-1; the junction holds 9 bases that match TRBD2. Per the germline V gene, MNHNS is the CDR1 and SASEGT is the CDR2. Germline trimming amounts to 4 bases on V and 6 bases on J, with 10 as the count of junction bases outside the gene matches. Including the terminal cysteine and phenylalanine, the CDR3 comprises 16 residues. Just CDR3 DNA is preserved here, 48 bases in frame from base 1.